This T cell receptor beta chain comes out of a study of blood T cells in healthy people across ages. This clonotype was counted only a few times. What it binds is not known. The CDR3 runs 17 residues. Germline V lookup: CDR1 SGHTA, CDR2 FQGNSA. Trimming shortened V by 3 bases and J by 4 bases, and 19 bases separated the two germline ends. Whole-study results and caveats: Diversity figures based on one million T cells were deemed too low. Higher diversity and more naive CD4+ cells were features of long-lived donors, compared to aged donors. CMV status of donors was unknown, possibly confounding expanded clonotype changes.

Extraction yielded at least 5 micrograms of total RNA per sample. A J-beta primer mix and a sample-barcoded 5' primer were used in a second PCR of about 6 to 12 cycles. In TCRdb, the 5' RACE reads were re-called with MiXCR into one record per CDR3 protein. The sample yields hundreds of thousands of distinct CDR3 sequences, around two fifths seen once. The receptor was isolated from a man in his 60s in good health. Sample: blood. The rearrangement links TRBV7-2 to TRBJ2-1; maybe TRBD2 (7 bases). In DNA form, the CDR3 reads TGTGCCAGCAGCTTCCCTCTCGTTAAGGGGGGGTACAATGAGCAGTTCTTC. Translation gives CASSFPLVKGGYNEQFF.